This T cell receptor (beta chain) comes out of a study of shared clonotypes between healthy human individuals. Turning to the study itself: The donor pool was made up of two women and three men aged 18 to 49. General study findings and limits: Researchers sampled blood only, noting tissue repertoires likely differ.

As regards this clone: No antigen is known for it.

All of the donors resided in Nashville, Tennessee, and each was a Caucasian adult. Genomic DNA of each subset was evenly split across several immunoSEQ plates. Method: immunoSEQ multiplex PCR; TCRdb's copy keeps in-frame clones and lacks some. The repertoire holds roughly 700,000 clones, with under 80% as singletons. CDR1 and CDR2 from the germline V gene are MDHEN and SYDVKM. Deletions cut 1 base from V and 4 bases from J, with 14 bases between. The CDR3 runs to 15 residues. The sequencing sample was made of memory CD4+ T cells sorted from blood. Described subset: CD45RA-negative fraction. This TCR was recovered from a woman aged 30 to 39 in good health. This chain links TRBV28 with TRBJ2-7, with D possibly matching TRBD2 (6 bases). DNA of the CDR3: TGTGCCAGCAGTTTATATCGGGGGTCGGGGTACGAGCAGTACTTC. Translating it yields CASSLYRGSGYEQYF.